This T cell receptor (beta chain) was sequenced for a study of regulatory T cells in long-lasting Graves disease (dated by TCRdb to the early 2020s). About the investigation overall: Persistent Graves' disease meant more than 5 years of antithyroid drug treatment with TSH receptor autoantibodies that stayed positive. This study used TCR sequencing and RNA sequencing of peripheral blood to compare persistent Graves' disease patients against newly diagnosed Graves' disease patients. The study was registered as a clinical trial and conducted in China. In the clinical cohort, patients with persistent Graves' disease had used antithyroid drugs for an average of roughly 10 years. TCR sequencing covered roughly 13 persistent and 20 newly diagnosed Graves' disease patients, some 35 samples in total. General conclusions and limits of the study: Preferential use of TRBV28, TRBJ1-2 and TRBJ2-5 was observed in persistent disease, whereas TRBV20-1 and TRBJ2-1 were favored in newly diagnosed disease. Sequencing and analysis were restricted to the TCR beta chain. The small sample size was acknowledged by the authors as a limitation that may reduce accuracy. Patients with persistent disease shared more public clonotypes (roughly 2,900) than newly diagnosed patients did (around 1,000). Lower TCR Shannon entropy and fewer highly expanded clones were observed in persistent Graves' disease patients than in newly diagnosed patients, which suggested clonal expansion. Only peripheral blood was studied, because thyroid tissue, the primary lesion, was inaccessible.

This clonotype came up many times. Its specific antigen is unknown. No much larger clonotype is one base removed from it; base qualities were not supplied. The time point label, read with the paper, signifies: persistent/refractory GD, antithyroid drugs over 5 years with positive TRAb. For both TCR sequencing and RNA sequencing, RNA was extracted from PBMCs using TRIzol. Graves' disease was diagnosed according to American Thyroid Association guidelines. Patients were recruited from an endocrinology department in Xi'an, China. Each patient gave 8.5 to 9.5 milliliters of peripheral blood, collected in an EDTA anticoagulant tube. Ficoll Paque Plus density gradient separation was used to isolate PBMCs, and no further T cell sorting was performed. An Agilent 2100 Bioanalyzer and agarose gel were used to check RNA quality, and a NanoDrop 2000 was used to measure RNA concentration. Libraries were constructed by multiplex PCR. The instrument given in TCRdb is Illumina HiSeq 4000. CDR3 regions were amplified by Arm-PCR with iRepertoire HTBI primers to construct TCR beta libraries. PCR products were gel purified before sequencing. The authors' pipeline ran thus. Gene usage analysis of CDR3 amino acid clonotypes relied on the roughly 60 TRBV and over 13 TRBJ segments identified across samples. COPE and FqMerger were used to merge the filtered high-quality paired reads into contigs. BLAST was used to align contigs to IMGT TRBV, TRBD and TRBJ reference genes, with CDR3 defined following IMGT. Any clonotype with a frequency above 0.1% was counted as a highly expanded clone. Repertoire diversity was measured by Shannon entropy, and V-J evenness by the Gini coefficient. Public clonotypes were defined as clonotypes shared by more than one individual. The public reads were reanalyzed by TCRdb: fastp trimming at Q25, MiXCR alignment, in-frame beta chains only. Here each entry gathers all rows of one CDR3 protein and keeps the most common genes and DNA. TCRdb, not the authors, supplied the V and J calls. This sample has fewer than 550,000 distinct CDR3 sequences in its table, and about 22% of those were observed once. In total, the top ten clones hold approximately 6.4% of the sample.

CDR1 is given as MNHEY and CDR2 as SVGEGT, both from the germline V gene. Ends trimmed: V by 4 bases, J by 3 bases; bases unmatched to a gene: 4. Including cysteine and phenylalanine, the CDR3 has 14 amino acids. The only DNA kept is the CDR3, 42 bases in frame from the first base. The sample in question was peripheral blood mononuclear cells (PBMCs), obtained when the disease was refractory, from a patient treated with antithyroid drugs. The receptor chain draws on TRBV6-2 or TRBV6-3 and TRBJ2-7, with 9 middle bases fitting TRBD1. The clonotype was recovered from a female donor with Graves disease. The CDR3 region reads CASSLRTGVYEQYF. The nucleotide sequence is TGTGCCAGCAGTTTACGGACAGGGGTCTACGAGCAGTACTTC.